This T cell receptor beta chain was found in a study of blood T cell repertoires in COVID-19 (dated by TCRdb to about 2020). Turning to the overall study: Samples from collaborators originated in the United States, Italy and Spain and spanned both the acute and convalescent phases of COVID-19. The samples were drawn from two sources: the first 160 participants of the ongoing ImmuneRACE study, and 1,254 subjects contributed by 6 global collaborators. The material from the prospective study consisted of cDNA or gDNA derived from T cells, B-cell-depleted T cells, or PBMCs. A de-identified subject ID, COVID-19 status, age in years and sex were almost always included in the sample metadata. Where available, HLA class I and class II types were taken from metadata supplied by the sample provider and were not determined by assay-based typing. Deeply sampled blood TCRbeta repertoires from subjects exposed to, actively infected with, or recovered from COVID-19 were included in the dataset. The repertoires were made available in a free public database intended to serve as a resource for research on the immune response to SARS-CoV-2. What the work shows at the level of the full study, not this receptor alone: Clinical and demographic metadata were provided uncurated, with the amount varying by source and participant.

CDR1 and CDR2, per the germline V gene (reference sequence), are LGHDT and YNNKEL. The CDR3 spans 16 residues, from the cysteine through the phenylalanine. Only the CDR3 DNA stays, 48 bases, in frame from base 1. A distance of 13 bases separates the germline ends of V and J, which lose 0 bases and 4 bases respectively. A second Seattle source provided samples from volunteer blood donors who had recovered from COVID-19. Collaborating institutions collected whole blood in K2EDTA tubes following their own protocols. For TCRbeta analysis, collaborator samples were shipped as frozen whole blood, as isolated PBMCs, or as DNA extracted from either sample type. To note about this clone: It lacks a known antigen. No much larger clone is present one base from it, and per-base qualities are unavailable.

The immunoSEQ Assay, a bias-controlled multiplex PCR, was used to amplify TCRbeta CDR3 regions from genomic DNA. The authors' pipeline ran thus. Nucleated cell counts per sample were estimated from amplification of reference gene primers within the assay. Sequence reads were collapsed and filtered to measure the absolute abundance of every unique TCRbeta CDR3 rearrangement. Productive Simpson clonality was computed per sample as the square root of Simpson's diversity index over productive rearrangements. Imported from immuneACCESS, the table was reduced by TCRdb to in-frame sequences with V and J called. These copies leave out some clones; in studies compared against another copy, an unresolved V gene accounts for under half, and the cause of the remainder is not known. V and J calls plus clone size are reproduced from that table; the DNA served to infer D and trimming. The sample table contains around 220,000 clones; only one count was recorded for approximately 91% of them. The ten most abundant clones make up around 2% of the sample.

The receptor was isolated from a woman aged 40 to 50 who had recovered from COVID-19. The rearrangement combines TRBV3-1 (or the pseudogene TRBV3-2) with TRBJ2-1, and TRBD2 may be the D gene, going by 6 matching bases. Sequencing was performed on peripheral blood. The nucleotide sequence is given as TGTGCCAGCAGCCAAGATAGTAGCGGAGAGTACAATGAGCAGTTCTTC. Its protein reads: CASSQDSSGEYNEQFF.